This T cell receptor (beta chain) is drawn from a study of breast tumors, draining lymph nodes, adjacent tissues. Findings and limits, study-wide: Tumor TCR diversity was below lymph nodes but above nontumor tissue. Findings are consistent with lymph node origin and intratumoral expansion of most tumor T cells. Luminal-like breast cancer showed significantly greater tumor-nontumor repertoire similarity than basal-like breast cancer did.

Breast cancer patients provided tissue from their axillary draining lymph nodes. Germline CDR1 DFQATT, CDR2 SNEGSKA (reference sequence). The CDR3 extends over 11 amino acids. TCRdb re-derived calls from the multiplex PCR reads in MiXCR, one entry per CDR3 protein. The sample gives more than 200,000 distinct CDR3 sequences, approximately 31% of which show up once; around 1.4% is in the top ten. This clonotype was counted ten times or more. Antigen specificity is unknown. The junction departs from germline at one end; a sequencing error may be responsible. The sequencing sample was made of axillary lymph node tissue. The gene calls are TRBV20-1 and TRBJ2-1; D uncertain. The clonotype was recovered from a female donor with breast cancer. Some clones in this sample may be carry-over from other donors' samples. CDR3 DNA: TGCAGTGCTAGATTTGGGAATGAGCAGTCCTTC. Amino acids: CSARFGNEQSF.